One sample yielded the 30 T cell receptor beta chains listed below, sequenced in a study of regulatory T cells in long-lasting Graves disease. As for time point: newly diagnosed GD, antithyroid drugs for less than 3 months. RNA from PBMCs was the source of the TCR library. The authors built TCR beta libraries using iRepertoire HTBI primers and Arm-PCR of CDR3 regions. Using its own MiXCR run on the multiplex PCR reads, TCRdb lists one record per CDR3 protein. The sample lists some 370,000 distinct CDR3 sequences; approximately 12% were seen once. The data were also submitted as part of a second study, on T cells in Graves' hyperthyroidism and ophthalmopathy.

This sample comprised peripheral blood mononuclear cells (PBMCs), obtained at new diagnosis, from a patient treated with antithyroid drugs. These receptors all stem from a woman aged 18-35 years with Graves disease.

The sample holds many counts of this clonotype. This chain links TRBV6-2 or TRBV6-3 with TRBJ1-5; a possible D gene is TRBD1 (5 bases). The CDR3 length is 16 residues. V was clipped by 7 bases and J by 1 base, with 17 bases between them. The germline V gene has CDR1 MNHEY and CDR2 SVGEGT. Here the CDR3 DNA reads TGTGCCAGCATGTTAGGGGCGGGTATGAGCAATCAGCCCCAGCATTTT. This sequence encodes CASMLGAGMSNQPQHF.

This clonotype was seen only a few times. J is TRBJ2-2 and V is TRBV5-1, with 8 bases that match TRBD1. The CDR3 runs to 16 residues. Germline lookup yields CDR1 SGHRS and CDR2 YFSETQ. Trimming removed 4 bases from V and 0 bases from J; junction bases left unmatched: 5. This CDR3 reads CASSRMTGANTGELFF. The DNA of the CDR3 is TGCGCCAGCAGCAGAATGACAGGGGCGAACACCGGGGAGCTGTTTTTT.

The chain employs TRBV13 and TRBJ1-3; D is possibly TRBD1 (6 bases). Germline V CDR1 and CDR2: PRHDT, FYEKMQ (reference sequence). There are 15 residues in the CDR3. Trimming cost V 5 bases and J 4 bases, with 15 bases left between them. The chain's CDR3 is CASSVRGVSGNTIYF. CDR3 bases: TGTGCCAGCAGCGTCAGGGGTGTGTCGGGAAACACCATATATTTT.

This rearrangement joins TRBV20-1 to TRBJ2-7; 8 nucleotides line up with TRBD2. Germline values: CDR1 DFQATT, CDR2 SNEGSKA (reference sequence). This CDR3 region has 13 residues. V lost 5 bases to trimming and J lost 0 bases; unmatched junction nucleotides: 3. CDR3 bases: TGCAGTGCTGTAGCGGGAAACTCCTACGAGCAGTACTTC. Amino acids: CSAVAGNSYEQYF.

The chain carries TRBV27 and TRBJ2-1; 9 bases agree with TRBD2. The CDR3 length is 19 residues. Germline V gives CDR1 MNHEY, CDR2 SMNVEV (reference sequence). V gave up 7 bases and J gave up 1 base; unmatched junction bases: 17. CDR3 sequence: CASTFGFSGSLISYNEQFF. DNA of the CDR3: TGTGCCAGCACCTTTGGCTTTAGCGGGAGTCTTATTTCCTACAATGAGCAGTTCTTC.

At least ten counts were recorded for this clonotype. The chain combines TRBV12-3 or TRBV12-4 with TRBJ2-2; 9 bases map to TRBD2. This CDR3 spans 14 amino acids. Trimming took 6 bases from V and 6 from J; bases not matched to a gene: 5. The CDR3 nucleotides read TGTGCCAGCAGGGGACTAGCCGATGCCGGGGAGCTGTTTTTT. Translated: CASRGLADAGELFF.

This clonotype was detected ten times or more. For the CDR3, the DNA is TGTGCCAGCAGTCCCGGGACAGGGCGTTATTCACCCCTCCACTTT. Translated, it gives CASSPGTGRYSPLHF. The rearrangement uses TRBV2 and TRBJ1-6, with 9 bases fitting TRBD1. The germline gives CDR1 SNHLY, CDR2 FYNNEI. Unmatched junction bases numbered 7, after V lost 5 bases and J lost 8 bases. CDR3 size: 15 residues.

This clonotype appeared a few times. The J gene is TRBJ2-5, the V gene TRBV24-1; no firm D call. This CDR3 region has 12 residues. Deletions cut 0 bases from V and 3 bases from J, with 1 base between. Germline CDR1 and CDR2: KGHDR and SFDVKD. The CDR3 loop is CATSDLEETQYF. The CDR3 DNA is TGTGCCACCAGTGATTTGGAAGAGACCCAGTACTTC.

The chain combines TRBV6-4 with TRBJ1-2, with TRBD1 matching over 7 bases. Germline CDR1 MRHNA, CDR2 SNTAGT. V lost 6 bases to trimming and J lost 3 bases; unmatched junction nucleotides: 7. The length of the CDR3 is 14 residues. The CDR3 DNA is TGTGCCAGCAGCCCGGGACAGCATCACTATGGCTACACCTTC. It yields the protein CASSPGQHHYGYTF.

In this sample, this clonotype turned up many times. The chain employs TRBV7-2 and TRBJ2-1; D not certain. Germline assignment: CDR1 SGHTA and CDR2 FQGNSA. The V gene lost 1 base and the J gene lost 9 bases, with 13 bases spanning the gap. The CDR3 runs to 14 residues. The CDR3 region is CASSLDPVVSEQFF. For the CDR3, the DNA is TGTGCCAGCAGCTTAGACCCAGTTGTCAGTGAGCAGTTCTTC. Combining the CDR3 with reference TRBV7-2 and TRBJ2-1 gives the whole variable domain GAGVSQSPSNKVTEKGKDVELRCDPISGHTALYWYRQSLGQGLEFLIYFQGNSAPDKSGLPSDRFSAERTGGSVSTLTIQRTQQEDSAVYLCASSLDPVVSEQFFGPGTRLTVL.

This clonotype came up many times. The gene calls are TRBV20-1 and TRBJ1-5; no reliable D call. Germline CDR1 is DFQATT and CDR2 is SNEGSKA (reference sequence). The CDR3 is 13 amino acids. V lost 4 bases and J 1 base, leaving 8 bases between the germline ends. The CDR3 spells CSAITDSNQPQHF. Written as DNA, the CDR3 is TGCAGTGCTATAACCGACAGCAATCAGCCCCAGCATTTT.

There are many counts of this clonotype. The chain couples TRBV27 to TRBJ1-2, with 8 bases lining up with TRBD1. CDR3 size: 19 residues. Looked up from germline, CDR1 is MNHEY and CDR2 is SMNVEV (reference sequence). With V trimmed by 5 bases and J by 4 bases, 21 bases remained unmatched. The CDR3 nucleotides are TGTGCCAGCAGTCCCCAATCCGGACAGGGACGTGGGTTATTCTATGGCTACACCTTC. This encodes CASSPQSGQGRGLFYGYTF.

This clonotype was seen a handful of times. V gene TRBV4-1 combines with J gene TRBJ2-2; the match to TRBD1 covers 9 bases. V shed 6 bases, J shed 6 bases, and the junction held 8 bases outside the gene matches. Germline-derived CDR1 and CDR2 are MGHRA and YSYEKL. The CDR3 totals 15 residues. CDR3 residues: CASSRPGQGAGELFF. As DNA, the CDR3 is TGCGCCAGCAGTCGACCGGGACAGGGAGCCGGGGAGCTGTTTTTT.

In its sample, this clonotype was seen many times. The chain links TRBV28 to TRBJ2-2, with D perhaps TRBD2 (6 bases). Germline CDR1 is MDHEN and CDR2 is SYDVKM. Between the trimmed V and J ends, which lost 1 base and 2 bases, there was a span of 11 bases. This CDR3 contains 16 residues. The CDR3 DNA reads TGTGCCAGCAGTTTATTAGGAGGGCTAAACACCGGGGAGCTGTTTTTT. Encoded protein: CASSLLGGLNTGELFF.

At least ten counts were recorded for this clonotype. The CDR3 reads CSASDIAGVGNNEQFF. The DNA for the CDR3 is TGCAGTGCTAGTGACATAGCGGGAGTGGGTAATAATGAGCAGTTCTTC. The rearrangement joins TRBV20-1 to TRBJ2-1; the match to TRBD2 covers 9 bases. The CDR3 is 16 residues long. The V and J ends lost 3 bases and 7 bases, in that order; junction bases with no gene match: 13. From germline, CDR1 is DFQATT and CDR2 SNEGSKA (reference sequence).

This clonotype was found many times. This chain connects TRBV2 to TRBJ1-1, with D unresolved. V was cut by 5 bases and J by 3 bases, with 13 bases left in between. Germline loops: CDR1 SNHLY, CDR2 FYNNEI. The CDR3 is 14 residues long. CDR3 protein: CASSTPGGHTEAFF. The CDR3 DNA sequence: TGTGCCAGCAGTACACCGGGTGGGCACACTGAAGCTTTCTTT.

This clonotype was observed a few times. This rearrangement joins TRBV4-2 to TRBJ1-2, with 8 bases lining up with TRBD1. Looked up from germline, CDR1 is LGHNA and CDR2 is YNFKEQ. This CDR3 contains 14 residues. Germline trimming cut 2 bases from V and 8 bases from J; bases unmatched to any gene: 7. CDR3 coding DNA: TGTGCCAGCAGCCAAATGACAGGGGTCTTGGGCTACACCTTC. Translated: CASSQMTGVLGYTF.

This clonotype appeared a few times. V is TRBV20-1 and J is TRBJ2-1; TRBD2 matches at 8 bases. Germline V gene data show CDR1 as DFQATT and CDR2 as SNEGSKA (reference sequence). The CDR3 covers 17 residues. With 8 bases clipped from V and 0 bases from J, the junction kept 15 bases outside the gene matches. CDR3 DNA: TGCAGTTCTCAGCCGGGACTAGGAGTAGTCTCCTACAATGAGCAGTTCTTC. Translating gives CSSQPGLGVVSYNEQFF.

This clonotype was picked up many times. This sequence joins TRBV7-2 and TRBJ2-1, with unresolved D. Germline CDR1 SGHTA, CDR2 FQGNSA. CDR3 size: 12 residues. The V end lost 1 base, the J end lost 10 bases, and 8 bases lay between the germline ends. As DNA, the CDR3 is TGTGCCAGCAGCTTAGTTAACGGGGAGCAGTTCTTC. Its protein product is CASSLVNGEQFF.

In its sample, this clonotype was seen many times. The genes are TRBV20-1 and TRBJ2-1; no firm D call. Germline V lookup: CDR1 DFQATT, CDR2 SNEGSKA (reference sequence). The CDR3 is 14 residues long. Trimming pared 2 bases from V and 1 base from J, leaving 9 bases between. The CDR3 DNA sequence: TGCAGTGCTAGACAGTACCCTTCCTACAATGAGCAGTTCTTC. This encodes CSARQYPSYNEQFF.

This clonotype was seen many times. This sequence joins TRBV20-1 and TRBJ1-1; maybe TRBD1 (5 bases). V was shortened by 8 bases and J by 5 bases, with 18 bases between the two germline ends. The germline V gene has CDR1 DFQATT and CDR2 SNEGSKA (reference sequence). CDR3 length equals 13 residues. CDR3 DNA: TGCAGTTCGACAGAGGAAGTTACAACTGAAGCTTTCTTT. This sequence encodes CSSTEEVTTEAFF.

V usage is TRBV3-1 and J usage is TRBJ1-5, with TRBD1 as a possible D gene (5 bases). Deletions cut 5 bases from V and 6 bases from J, with 17 bases between. The CDR3 consists of 15 residues. Germline-derived CDR1 and CDR2 are LGHDT and YNNKEL (reference sequence). CDR3 residues: CASSSRVGDGQPQHF. The CDR3 nucleotides read TGTGCCAGCAGCTCCCGAGTAGGGGATGGTCAGCCCCAGCATTTT.

The J gene is TRBJ1-6, the V gene TRBV5-1; weak D call: TRBD1 (5 bases). V was trimmed by 0 bases and J by 4 bases, leaving 8 bases between them. CDR1 SGHRS and CDR2 YFSETQ come from the germline V gene. The CDR3 is 15 residues long. For the CDR3, the DNA is TGCGCCAGCAGCTTGGCGGCAGGGTATAATTCACCCCTCCACTTT. Protein: CASSLAAGYNSPLHF.

This clonotype was found many times. The chain carries TRBV7-2 and TRBJ1-4; D might be TRBD1 (6 bases). In germline, CDR1 is SGHTA, CDR2 FQGNSA. V lost 1 base, J lost 7 bases, and 13 bases lay in between. The CDR3 is made up of 15 amino acids. The CDR3 loop is CASSLVFTGIEKLFF. DNA for the CDR3: TGTGCCAGCAGCTTAGTCTTTACAGGGATTGAAAAACTGTTTTTT.

This clonotype was detected ten times or more. The J gene is TRBJ1-2, the V gene TRBV12-3 or TRBV12-4; 9 nucleotides line up with TRBD1. The CDR3 runs 15 residues. V trimming: 6 bases; J trimming: 3 bases; junction bases outside the gene matches: 8. CDR3 nucleotide sequence: TGTGCCAGCAGCCCCGGGACAGGGTTGGACTATGGCTACACCTTC. Residues: CASSPGTGLDYGYTF.

In its sample, this clonotype was seen a few times. The chain combines TRBV29-1 with TRBJ2-5; 8 bases map to TRBD1. In germline, CDR1 is SQVTM, CDR2 ANQGSEA. This CDR3 is built from 13 residues. J gave up 5 bases and V 8 bases, and 10 bases lay outside the gene matches. CDR3 nucleotide sequence: TGCAGCCCCCAGTCGAGGACAGGGGAGACCCAGTACTTC. It encodes CSPQSRTGETQYF.

In its sample, this clonotype was seen many times. J is TRBJ2-5 and V is TRBV9; TRBD2 agrees at 10 bases. The CDR3 is 18 amino acids. J gave up 1 base and V 5 bases, and 14 bases lay outside the gene matches. In germline, CDR1 is SGDLS, CDR2 YYNGEE. The CDR3 bases are TGTGCCAGCAGTGGCGGGACTAGCGTTGTTTTTTTCCAAGAGACCCAGTACTTC. Translation: CASSGGTSVVFFQETQYF.

The chain combines TRBV12-3 or TRBV12-4 with TRBJ1-2, with D perhaps TRBD1 (5 bases). The CDR3 runs 15 residues. V dropped 2 bases and J dropped 5 bases, with 15 bases sitting between them. As DNA, the CDR3 is TGTGCCAGCAGTTTACGAGGGGAACCCGTATATGGCTACACCTTC. It specifies CASSLRGEPVYGYTF.

V and J are TRBV20-1 and TRBJ1-4; 7 nucleotides align to TRBD1. The trim removed 6 bases at V and 3 bases at J, leaving 7 bases unmatched. This CDR3 contains 14 residues. Germline CDR1 DFQATT, CDR2 SNEGSKA (reference sequence). The CDR3 DNA sequence: TGCAGTGCCGACAGGGAACTCCCTAATGAAAAACTGTTTTTT. It yields the protein CSADRELPNEKLFF.

The chain has TRBV7-9 and TRBJ1-6, with TRBD1 identical over 9 bases. Germline loops: CDR1 SEHNR, CDR2 FQNEAQ (reference sequence). V was clipped by 5 bases and J by 7 bases; unmatched bases: 6. This CDR3 is built from 15 residues. The CDR3 reads CASSLKTGGNSPLHF. The CDR3 nucleotides read TGTGCCAGCAGCCTCAAGACAGGGGGAAATTCACCCCTCCACTTT.